A selection of T cell receptor beta chains follows, all from one sample in a study of T cells after yellow fever vaccination. One entry per CDR3 protein, called by TCRdb with MiXCR from the 5' RACE reads. The data show roughly 150,000 distinct CDR3 sequences, approximately 6.6% seen once. Source: CD4+ T cells sorted from PBMCs, taken 10 days after the yellow fever booster vaccination. The receptors derive from a man aged 25-45 years who received the YFV17D yellow fever vaccine. CDR3s include the opening cysteine and the closing phenylalanine or tryptophan. Each record gives: J gene, V gene, D gene, clone size, CDR3 protein, CDR3 DNA. A D gene is named only where the DNA matches it firmly. Only some rows state a clone size, as once, few, many or a class for expanded clones.

TRBJ2-7,TRBV7-9,-,many,CASSLGLEQYF,TGTGCCAGCAGCTTGGGACTGGAGCAGTACTTC
TRBJ2-6,TRBV18,TRBD1,-,CASSLLRQGGNSGANVLTF,TGTGCCAGCTCACTCCTTCGACAGGGTGGAAACTCTGGGGCCAACGTCCTGACTTTC
TRBJ1-2,TRBV6-5,-,many,CASSHRGRDNYGYTF,TGTGCCAGCAGTCACCGAGGGCGAGATAACTATGGCTACACCTTC
TRBJ2-3,TRBV29-1,TRBD2,many,CSGLGGGRGGTDTQYF,TGCAGCGGCCTGGGTGGAGGCCGGGGGGGCACAGATACGCAGTATTTT
TRBJ1-1,TRBV28,TRBD1,many,CASSSPAGGQNTEAFF,TGTGCCAGCAGTTCCCCGGCAGGGGGGCAGAACACTGAAGCTTTCTTT
TRBJ1-6,TRBV20-1,-,-,CSARDLTQSSYNSPLHF,TGCAGTGCTAGAGATCTTACCCAGAGCTCCTATAATTCACCCCTCCACTTT
TRBJ1-2,TRBV20-1,-,few,CRGGTAVSDYGYTF,TGCAGGGGGGGGACGGCCGTCTCTGACTATGGCTACACCTTC
TRBJ1-2,TRBV28,-,many,CASSLNPGDSPDF,TGTGCCAGCAGTTTAAATCCCGGGGACTCGCCCGACTTC
TRBJ1-5,TRBV6-2/TRBV6-3,-,few,CASRDDSNQPQHF,TGTGCCAGCAGGGACGATAGCAATCAGCCCCAGCATTTT
TRBJ2-1,TRBV3-1,TRBD2,-,CATCQSLAGGSYNEQFF,TGTGCCACCTGCCAATCACTAGCGGGAGGGTCCTACAATGAGCAGTTCTTC
TRBJ2-2,TRBV11-2,TRBD2,many,CASRPLAGDNGELFF,TGTGCCAGCAGACCCCTAGCGGGAGACAACGGGGAGCTGTTTTTT
TRBJ2-1,TRBV9,TRBD2,many,CASSPTPGTSGRRDEQFF,TGTGCCAGCAGCCCCACCCCGGGGACTAGCGGGAGGCGGGATGAGCAGTTCTTC
TRBJ2-1,TRBV6-1,-,many,CASSVDTNEQFF,TGTGCCAGCAGTGTCGATACCAATGAGCAGTTCTTC
TRBJ2-7,TRBV20-1,TRBD2,-,CCAEVLAGVRDEQYF,TGCTGTGCTGAGGTACTAGCGGGAGTACGAGACGAGCAGTACTTC
TRBJ1-2,TRBV12-3/TRBV12-4,-,many,CASSQNEGGYTF,TGTGCCAGCAGCCAGAATGAGGGCGGCTACACCTTC
TRBJ2-1,TRBV6-1,TRBD2,many,CASRLVTSAYNEQFF,TGTGCCAGCCGACTGGTGACTAGCGCATACAATGAGCAGTTCTTC
TRBJ2-3,TRBV3-1,TRBD2,few,CASSRPGLAGGSQYF,TGTGCCAGCAGCCGCCCGGGACTAGCGGGAGGTTCGCAGTATTTT
TRBJ2-1,TRBV28,TRBD2,few,CASSLGRTGAGLAGRRLFFF,TGTGCCAGCAGTTTAGGGAGGACGGGGGCGGGACTAGCGGGAAGACGATTGTTTTTCTTC
TRBJ2-2,TRBV7-2,TRBD1,few,CASSFETGAIPGELFF,TGTGCCAGCAGCTTCGAGACAGGGGCTATTCCCGGGGAGCTGTTTTTT
TRBJ1-5,TRBV20-1,TRBD1,-,CSATRTGNQPQHF,TGCAGTGCTACCCGGACAGGGAATCAGCCCCAGCATTTT
TRBJ1-1,TRBV5-1,-,many,CASSFSKDTEAFF,TGCGCCAGCAGCTTTTCAAAGGACACTGAAGCTTTCTTT
TRBJ2-5,TRBV24-1,TRBD2,many,CATSDGLATQETQYF,TGTGCCACCAGTGATGGACTAGCTACTCAGGAGACCCAGTACTTC
TRBJ1-5,TRBV12-3/TRBV12-4,-,many,CASSPGEGAQHF,TGTGCCAGCAGTCCCGGCGAGGGGGCCCAGCATTTT
TRBJ2-7,TRBV11-2,-,many,CASSLSGRDYEQYF,TGTGCCAGCAGCTTAAGTGGCAGGGACTACGAGCAGTACTTC
TRBJ2-1,TRBV24-1,TRBD2,many,CATRAPGLAGNEQFF,TGTGCCACCAGGGCTCCGGGACTAGCGGGCAATGAGCAGTTCTTC
TRBJ2-7,TRBV20-1,TRBD2,many,CSALGLAGETYEQYF,TGCAGTGCTCTGGGACTAGCGGGAGAAACCTACGAGCAGTACTTC
TRBJ1-5,TRBV19,-,many,CASSIRDGPYNQPQHF,TGTGCCAGTAGTATTCGGGATGGGCCCTATAATCAGCCCCAGCATTTT
TRBJ2-1,TRBV29-1,TRBD2,-,CSVELAGGHEQFF,TGCAGCGTTGAATTGGCGGGAGGGCATGAGCAGTTCTTC
TRBJ2-2,TRBV7-3,TRBD1,-,CASSFQGANTGELFF,TGTGCCAGCAGCTTTCAGGGGGCGAACACCGGGGAGCTGTTTTTT
TRBJ1-2,TRBV9,TRBD1,-,CASSVAPTGQRDGYTF,TGTGCCAGCAGCGTAGCCCCCACGGGACAGAGAGATGGCTACACCTTC
TRBJ2-1,TRBV18,-,many,CASSPSRASYNEQFF,TGTGCCAGCTCACCATCCCGGGCTTCCTACAATGAGCAGTTCTTC
TRBJ2-5,TRBV7-9,-,many,CASNKDGQGETQYF,TGTGCCAGCAACAAGGATGGCCAGGGAGAGACCCAGTACTTC
TRBJ2-7,TRBV7-6,TRBD1,many,CASSWDSLFLGAEQYF,TGTGCCAGCAGTTGGGACAGTTTGTTCCTGGGGGCCGAGCAGTACTTC
TRBJ2-3,TRBV6-1,TRBD1,-,CASQGTAPTDTQYF,TGTGCCAGCCAAGGGACAGCCCCCACAGATACGCAGTATTTT
TRBJ1-1,TRBV20-1,-,-,CFWGKAPGLDTEAFF,TGCTTCTGGGGTAAGGCTCCGGGCTTGGACACTGAAGCTTTCTTT
TRBJ2-1,TRBV9,-,many,CASSPQGLQARDEQFF,TGTGCCAGCAGCCCCCAGGGATTGCAGGCGCGAGATGAGCAGTTCTTC
TRBJ2-5,TRBV4-3,-,many,CASSQEWPPGETQYF,TGCGCCAGCAGCCAAGAATGGCCACCGGGGGAGACCCAGTACTTC
TRBJ2-3,TRBV4-1,-,many,CASSHGGRTDTQYF,TGCGCCAGCAGCCATGGAGGGCGGACAGATACGCAGTATTTT
TRBJ2-3,TRBV5-1,TRBD1,many,CASSQMGTGEGQYF,TGCGCCAGCAGCCAAATGGGGACAGGGGAAGGGCAGTATTTT
TRBJ2-5,TRBV7-2,TRBD1,few,CASSRAAAQGRETQYF,TGTGCCAGCAGCCGTGCAGCCGCACAGGGGCGAGAGACCCAGTACTTC
TRBJ2-4,TRBV20-1,TRBD2,-,CSASSTSGRNIQYF,TGCAGTGCTAGTTCCACTAGCGGGAGGAACATTCAGTACTTC
TRBJ2-3,TRBV4-3,TRBD2,-,CASSHLSGTSTDTQYF,TGCGCCAGCAGCCACCTTAGCGGGACTAGCACAGATACGCAGTATTTT
TRBJ1-2,TRBV25-1,-,many,CASSPGLIYGYTF,TGTGCCAGCAGCCCGGGACTGATCTATGGCTACACCTTC
TRBJ2-1,TRBV12-3/TRBV12-4,-,many,CASTRGGTANEQFF,TGTGCCAGCACTAGGGGGGGGACGGCCAATGAGCAGTTCTTC
TRBJ2-7,TRBV15,-,many,CATSRDPGLEQYF,TGTGCCACCAGCAGAGATCCAGGGCTCGAGCAGTACTTC